A single sample is the source of the 23 T cell receptor beta chains below, sequenced in a study of CD8 T cells in ankylosing spondylitis. MiXCR, run by TCRdb on the 5' RACE reads, gives a single entry per CDR3 protein. The table shows around 770,000 distinct CDR3 sequences, with under 20% occurring only once. Study-wide results and caveats: Fewer than ten highly homologous variants made up a TCR beta motif, and this motif appeared characteristic of ankylosing spondylitis blood.

Which antigens these TCRs recognize remains unknown. The specimen sequenced was blood, either unsorted or a sorted T cell fraction (not recorded which). The receptors originated from a male donor with ankylosing spondylitis.

V gene TRBV10-3 combines with J gene TRBJ1-4, with TRBD1 matching 10 bases. V was clipped by 0 bases and J by 8 bases; unmatched bases: 3. CDR1 and CDR2 from the germline V gene are ENHRY and SYGVKD. This CDR3 is built from 15 residues. The CDR3 nucleotides are TGTGCCATCAGTGAGTCGGGACAGGGGAACGAAAAACTGTTTTTT. This codes for CAISESGQGNEKLFF.

This rearrangement joins TRBV12-3 or TRBV12-4 to TRBJ1-1; TRBD1 matches 12 bases. The CDR3 runs to 16 residues. J was trimmed by 3 bases and V by 4 bases; bases with no gene match: 6. The CDR3: CASSSRDRGRDTEAFF. The CDR3 nucleotides read TGTGCCAGCAGTTCAAGGGACAGGGGGCGCGACACTGAAGCTTTCTTT.

The chain is built from TRBV10-3 and TRBJ2-1, with 10 bases aligning to TRBD2. Germline-derived CDR1 and CDR2 are ENHRY and SYGVKD. There are 16 residues in the CDR3. Trimming took 6 bases from V and 6 from J; bases not matched to a gene: 11. CDR3 sequence: CAISNLAGESGNEQFF. Here the CDR3 DNA reads TGTGCCATCAGCAACCTAGCGGGAGAGTCGGGCAATGAGCAGTTCTTC.

V and J are TRBV20-1 and TRBJ2-7, with D perhaps TRBD1 or TRBD2 (5 bases each). The V and J ends lost 2 bases and 2 bases respectively, with 16 bases between them. Germline V lookup: CDR1 DFQATT, CDR2 SNEGSKA (reference sequence). The CDR3 runs to 15 residues. The CDR3 bases are TGCAGTGCTAGACAGACCGGGACGGCCGCCTACGAGCAGTACTTC. This encodes CSARQTGTAAYEQYF.

CDR3 amino acids: CAISEATSTDTQYF. The DNA of the CDR3 is TGTGCCATCAGTGAGGCGACTAGTACAGATACGCAGTATTTT. The genes are TRBV10-3 and TRBJ2-3; perhaps TRBD2 as D (6 bases). The CDR3 consists of 14 residues. Germline V gene data show CDR1 as ENHRY and CDR2 as SYGVKD. The V end was cut by 2 bases, the J end by 3 bases, with 9 bases between.

This clonotype was counted only a few times. V usage is TRBV7-8 and J usage is TRBJ2-1; TRBD1 agrees at 7 bases. This CDR3 contains 16 residues. V dropped 1 base and J dropped 7; count of bases not matched to a gene: 10. In germline, CDR1 is SGHVS, CDR2 FQNEAQ. The CDR3 protein is CASSLGDRGNWNEQFF. In DNA form, the CDR3 reads TGTGCCAGCAGCTTAGGGGACAGAGGGAACTGGAATGAGCAGTTCTTC.

The genes are TRBV9 and TRBJ2-7; unclear D gene. V lost 0 bases, J lost 2 bases, and 6 bases lay in between. The germline V gene encodes CDR1 SGDLS and CDR2 YYNGEE. The CDR3 length is 13 residues. The CDR3 here is CASSVEGAYEQYF. Here the CDR3 DNA reads TGTGCCAGCAGCGTAGAAGGCGCCTACGAGCAGTACTTC. Combining the CDR3 with reference TRBV9 and TRBJ2-7 gives the whole variable domain DSGVTQTPKHLITATGQRVTLRCSPRSGDLSVYWYQQSLDQGLQFLIQYYNGEERAKGNILERFSAQQFPDLHSELNLSSLELGDSALYFCASSVEGAYEQYFGPGTRLTVT.

Only a few counts were recorded for this clonotype. The rearrangement links TRBV10-3 to TRBJ2-7; the match to TRBD1 covers 7 bases. Germline CDR1 reads ENHRY; CDR2 reads SYGVKD. The CDR3 consists of 15 residues. With V trimmed by 5 bases and J by 0 bases, 7 bases remained unmatched. CDR3 bases: TGTGCCATCAGTCCCACAGGGGCTCTCTCCTACGAGCAGTACTTC. Translated, it gives CAISPTGALSYEQYF.

There are many counts of this clonotype. V and J are TRBV4-3 and TRBJ1-1, with D maybe TRBD1 (6 bases). Germline V gene sequence: CDR1 LGHNA, CDR2 YSLEER. Trimming left V 0 bases short and J 4 bases short, with 12 bases between. The CDR3 loop spans 15 amino acids. Written as DNA, the CDR3 is TGCGCCAGCAGCCAAGACGGCAGGGGAGTCACTGAAGCTTTCTTT. Protein product: CASSQDGRGVTEAFF.

This clonotype was seen a few times. The genes are TRBV5-5 and TRBJ1-2; tentative D call: TRBD1 (5 bases). The CDR3 has 14 amino acids. Germline V gives CDR1 SGHKS, CDR2 YYEKEE (reference sequence). V lost 0 bases and J lost 5, with 11 bases in between. The CDR3 protein is CASSLGEGRYGYTF. As DNA, the CDR3 is TGTGCCAGCAGCTTGGGGGAGGGACGGTATGGCTACACCTTC.

The chain has TRBV3-1 and TRBJ1-6; 9 bases align to TRBD1. V trimming: 4 bases; J trimming: 13 bases; junction bases outside the gene matches: 11. This CDR3 contains 15 residues. Germline-derived CDR1 and CDR2 are LGHDT and YNNKEL (reference sequence). CDR3 sequence reads: CASSRPGQGPSPLHF. DNA of the CDR3: TGTGCCAGCAGCCGCCCGGGACAGGGTCCGTCTCCCCTCCACTTT.

In DNA form, the CDR3 reads TGTGCCAGTAGGCAAGCGGGAGGGGGCTACAATGAGCAGTTCTTC. This encodes CASRQAGGGYNEQFF. V usage is TRBV19 and J usage is TRBJ2-1, with TRBD2 matching 10 bases. Germline assignment: CDR1 LNHDA and CDR2 SQIVND (reference sequence). This CDR3 region has 15 residues. J was trimmed by 3 bases and V by 6 bases; bases with no gene match: 5.

This clonotype has more than one count but fewer than ten. V gene TRBV5-1 combines with J gene TRBJ1-1; 9 bases are a match to TRBD1. Trimming removed 4 bases from V and 0 bases from J; junction bases left unmatched: 7. CDR1 and CDR2 from the germline V gene are SGHRS and YFSETQ. The CDR3 covers 16 residues. CDR3 sequence reads: CASSLGTGNMNTEAFF. Written as DNA, the CDR3 is TGCGCCAGCAGCCTTGGGACAGGGAATATGAACACTGAAGCTTTCTTT.

V is TRBV12-3 or TRBV12-4 and J is TRBJ2-1, with 8 bases aligning to TRBD2. V was clipped by 6 bases and J by 5 bases; unmatched bases: 9. This CDR3 is 15 amino acids long. The CDR3 here is CASSEAGALNNEQFF. The CDR3 nucleotides read TGTGCCAGCAGCGAAGCGGGGGCGCTGAACAATGAGCAGTTCTTC.

This chain links TRBV4-3 with TRBJ2-6; no clear D. The germline gives CDR1 LGHNA, CDR2 YSLEER. V gave up 4 bases and J gave up 3 bases, with 7 bases separating them. CDR3 length: 14 amino acids. CDR3 residues: CASSPDRGANVLTF. The DNA of the CDR3 is TGCGCCAGCAGCCCCGATCGTGGGGCCAACGTCCTGACTTTC.

This clonotype was counted between two and nine times. The chain has TRBV6-1 and TRBJ1-1, with TRBD1 matching 9 bases. CDR1 is MNHNS and CDR2 is SASEGT in the germline V gene. This CDR3 comprises 14 residues. With 7 bases clipped from V and 2 bases from J, the junction kept 5 bases outside the gene matches. CDR3 sequence reads: CASIPGQGNTEAFF. CDR3 nucleotides: TGTGCCAGCATTCCGGGACAGGGAAACACTGAAGCTTTCTTT.

This clonotype occurred many times. The genes are TRBV7-3 and TRBJ1-5; D unresolved. There are 15 residues in the CDR3. CDR1 and CDR2 (germline): SGHTA, FQGTGA. V lost 5 bases and J lost 7, with 18 bases in between. This CDR3 reads CASSPMGGIGQPQHF. The CDR3 DNA sequence: TGTGCCAGCAGCCCGATGGGAGGGATTGGGCAGCCCCAGCATTTT.

This clonotype showed up just a few times. This chain uses TRBV5-6 with TRBJ1-1; perhaps TRBD1 as D (5 bases). Germline V gene lookup returns CDR1 SGHDT and CDR2 YYEEEE. This CDR3 spans 14 amino acids. Trimming removed 3 bases at V and 2 bases at J, with 11 bases between. CDR3 amino acids: CASSWGTPNTEAFF. The CDR3 coding sequence is TGTGCCAGCAGCTGGGGGACGCCAAACACTGAAGCTTTCTTT.

This clonotype was seen a handful of times. The rearrangement joins TRBV20-1 to TRBJ2-1; 7 nucleotides line up with TRBD1. Germline assignment: CDR1 DFQATT and CDR2 SNEGSKA (reference sequence). V lost 4 bases, J lost 2 bases, and 5 bases stayed unmatched. The CDR3 covers 14 residues. The CDR3 DNA follows: TGCAGTGCTATGACAGGGTCTACCTACAATGAGCAGTTCTTC. Translating gives CSAMTGSTYNEQFF.

This clonotype appeared a few times. The chain couples TRBV12-3 or TRBV12-4 to TRBJ1-1; D call uncertain. This CDR3 is built from 11 residues. Trimming pared 3 bases from V and 8 bases from J, leaving 7 bases between. CDR3 DNA: TGTGCCAGCAGTTTCATGGGGGAAGCTTTCTTT. The encoded protein is CASSFMGEAFF.

The chain couples TRBV12-3 or TRBV12-4 to TRBJ2-7, with 7 bases that match TRBD1. The CDR3 has 15 residues. Trimming removed 2 bases from V and 3 bases from J; junction bases left unmatched: 7. The DNA for the CDR3 is TGTGCCAGCAGTTTACCCGACAGGGACGGCTACGAGCAGTACTTC. Its protein is CASSLPDRDGYEQYF.

J is TRBJ1-6 and V is TRBV20-1; D may be TRBD1 (5 bases). The CDR3 runs 14 residues. Germline values: CDR1 DFQATT, CDR2 SNEGSKA (reference sequence). V lost 2 bases and J 11 bases, leaving 16 bases between the germline ends. The CDR3 reads CSARPETEGTPLHF. In DNA, the CDR3 is TGCAGTGCTAGACCAGAGACAGAGGGGACACCCCTCCACTTT.

The count of this clonotype is one. The chain joins TRBV4-1 to TRBJ1-5, with a possible D match to TRBD1 (5 bases). Germline loops: CDR1 MGHRA, CDR2 YSYEKL. Trimming removed 5 bases at V and 7 bases at J, with 21 bases between. CDR3 length equals 16 residues. The CDR3 nucleotides read TGCGCCAGCAGCTTCCGGACACTTCAGGCGGGACAGCCCCAGCATTTT. Translated: CASSFRTLQAGQPQHF.